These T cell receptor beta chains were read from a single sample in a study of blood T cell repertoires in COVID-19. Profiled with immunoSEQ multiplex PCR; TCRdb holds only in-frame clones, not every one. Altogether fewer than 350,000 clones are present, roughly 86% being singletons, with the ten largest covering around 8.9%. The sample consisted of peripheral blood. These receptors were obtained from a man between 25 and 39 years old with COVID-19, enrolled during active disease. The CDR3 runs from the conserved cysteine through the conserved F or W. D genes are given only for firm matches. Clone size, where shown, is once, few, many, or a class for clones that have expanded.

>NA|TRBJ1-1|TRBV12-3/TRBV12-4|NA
TGTGCCAGCAGTTTCCAGGGGAACACTGAAGCTTTCTTT
CASSFQGNTEAFF
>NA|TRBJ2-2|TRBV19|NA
TGTGCCACCCAGGATTGGCAGTACGGCACCGGGGAGCTGTTTTTT
CATQDWQYGTGELFF
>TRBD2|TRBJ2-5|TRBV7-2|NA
TGTGCCAGCAGCCCTCGGGCGGGGGGGTACCAAGAGACCCAGTACTTC
CASSPRAGGYQETQYF
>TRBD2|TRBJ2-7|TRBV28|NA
TGTGCCAGCAGTTTAGGGACTAGCGGGAGCTACGAGCAGTACTTC
CASSLGTSGSYEQYF
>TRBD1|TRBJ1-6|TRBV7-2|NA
TGTGCCAGCAGCTTAGCGGGCGGGACAGTCTTAAATTCACCCCTCCACTTT
CASSLAGGTVLNSPLHF
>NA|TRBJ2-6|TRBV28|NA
TGTGCCAGCAGCCCCATCCGTTACGGCTCTGGGGCCAACGTCCTGACTTTC
CASSPIRYGSGANVLTF
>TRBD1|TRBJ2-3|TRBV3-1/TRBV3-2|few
TGTGCCAGCACCCGGACAGGGGGCACAGATACGCAGTATTTT
CASTRTGGTDTQYF
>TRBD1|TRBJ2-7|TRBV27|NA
TGTGCCAGCAGTTTATCCACAGGGGGTAAGATGAACGAGCAGTACTTC
CASSLSTGGKMNEQYF
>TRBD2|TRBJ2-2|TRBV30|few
TGTGCCTGGAGCGGACTAGCGGGATCGAACACCGGGGAGCTGTTTTTT
CAWSGLAGSNTGELFF
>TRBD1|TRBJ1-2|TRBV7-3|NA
TGTGCCAGCAGCTCCTCCCCGGGACAGATAACTAACTATGGCTACACCTTC
CASSSSPGQITNYGYTF
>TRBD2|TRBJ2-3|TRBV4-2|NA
TGTGCCAGCAGCCCGGGACTAGCCTTGAGCACAGATACGCAGTATTTT
CASSPGLALSTDTQYF
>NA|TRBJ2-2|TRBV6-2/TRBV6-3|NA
TGTGCCAGCAGTTATGTGCGGGGAACCGGGGAGCTGTTTTTT
CASSYVRGTGELFF
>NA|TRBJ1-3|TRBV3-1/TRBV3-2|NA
TGTGCCAGCAGCCAAGGACACTCTGGAAACACCATATATTTT
CASSQGHSGNTIYF
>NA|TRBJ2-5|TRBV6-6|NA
TGTGCCAGCAGTTACTCCGGGATCGAGAAGACCCAGTACTTC
CASSYSGIEKTQYF
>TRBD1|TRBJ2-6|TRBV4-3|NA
TGCGCCAGCAGCCAAGACCAGACAGGGAGCCTATCTGGGGCCAACGTCCTGACTTTC
CASSQDQTGSLSGANVLTF
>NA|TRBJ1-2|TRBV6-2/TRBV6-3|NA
TGTGCCAGCAGTTCGGATAGGGAGGCTACTAACTATGGCTACACCTTC
CASSSDREATNYGYTF
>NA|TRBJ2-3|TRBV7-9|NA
TGTGCCAGCAGCGCAAGCCGGGTCAATACGCAGTATTTT
CASSASRVNTQYF